This entry concerns a single T cell receptor beta chain. The antigen is unknown. This record comes from a study of blood T cells in healthy people across ages. Across the study: T cells yielded about one barcoded beta molecule per two cells through template switching.

Each sample gave at least 6.5 million isolated PBMCs. Study-level points and caveats: Higher diversity and more naive CD4+ cells were features of long-lived donors, compared to aged donors.

With a J-beta primer mix and a sample-barcoded 5' primer, a second PCR ran 7 to 11 cycles. In TCRdb, the 5' RACE reads were re-called with MiXCR into one record per CDR3 protein. The sample holds more than 700,000 distinct CDR3 sequences, roughly 46% seen once. The TCR was taken from a man of 80 years or more in good health. The specimen sequenced was blood.

In nucleotides, the CDR3 is TGTGCCAGCAGCGGGGGGGGAATTAACTATGGCTACACCTTC. Protein product: CASSGGGINYGYTF. V and J are TRBV5-5 and TRBJ1-2, with D possibly being TRBD1 (5 bases). Germline CDR1 SGHKS, CDR2 YYEKEE (reference sequence). Trimming pared 4 bases from V and 1 base from J, leaving 11 bases between. CDR3 length: 14 residues.